These T cell receptor beta chains were read from a single sample in a study of vaccination and CD4 T cells after COVID-19. TCRdb used MiXCR to reprocess the PCR reads, holding one entry per CDR3 protein. The repertoire holds 13,000 to 15,000 distinct CDR3 sequences, with more than 45% as singletons. No antigen has been assigned to these receptors. The material sequenced was CD4+ T cells from blood, cultured in vitro. The receptors were sampled from a human donor who had recovered from COVID-19. The CDR3 runs from the conserved cysteine through the conserved F or W. The order of the fields is V gene, J gene, D gene, clone size, CDR3 DNA, CDR3 protein. D genes are given only for firm matches. A clone size is listed for some rows: how often the clone was seen (once, few, many), or a class if it is expanded.

TRBV24-1,TRBJ2-3,.,.,TGTGCCACCAGTACCCTGGCGGAGAGAGCCGATACGCAGTATTTT,CATSTLAERADTQYF
TRBV29-1,TRBJ2-1,TRBD1,.,TGCAGCGTTCGTCAGGGGGCACGAAATGAGCAGTTCTTC,CSVRQGARNEQFF
TRBV6-5,TRBJ2-7,.,.,TGTGCCAGCAGTTATTTTCCAGCCTACGAGCAGTACTTC,CASSYFPAYEQYF
TRBV20-1,TRBJ2-1,.,.,TGCAGTGCTAGACGTCCAGGGGGGAGGGTTGAGCAGTTCTTC,CSARRPGGRVEQFF
TRBV20-1,TRBJ2-3,.,.,TGCAGTGCTAGATCCGGGACAAGAGACACAGATACGCAGTATTTT,CSARSGTRDTDTQYF
TRBV28,TRBJ1-5,TRBD1,few,TGTGCCAGCAGGTCCACAGGGGGCCATAGCAATCAGCCCCAGCATTTT,CASRSTGGHSNQPQHF
TRBV19,TRBJ2-3,.,few,TGTGCCAGTAGTATAGATAATCTTCCTACGCAGTATTTT,CASSIDNLPTQYF
TRBV6-4,TRBJ2-1,.,.,TGTGCCAGCAGACGAACTGCTCACCAGGTCAATGAGCAGTTCTTC,CASRRTAHQVNEQFF
TRBV20-1,TRBJ2-3,.,few,TGCAGTGCAGCGTATTTTGGCCGCGACACAGATACGCAGTATTTT,CSAAYFGRDTDTQYF
TRBV20-1,TRBJ2-3,TRBD2,.,TGCAGTGCTAGAGACGGTAGCGGGAGCTTCGATACGCAGTATTTT,CSARDGSGSFDTQYF
TRBV20-1,TRBJ2-5,.,.,TGCAGTGTTAAGGGGGAGACCCAGTACTTC,CSVKGETQYF
TRBV5-6,TRBJ2-5,.,.,TGTGCCAGCAGCTTGGCCAAGACCCAGTACTTC,CASSLAKTQYF
TRBV24-1,TRBJ2-4,TRBD2,few,TGTGCCACCAGTGATGGGACTAGCGGGACTTACATTCAGTACTTC,CATSDGTSGTYIQYF
TRBV5-4,TRBJ2-5,.,.,TGTGCCAGCAGCCGTTACACGGAGGGTGGAGAGACCCAGTACTTC,CASSRYTEGGETQYF
TRBV5-6,TRBJ2-5,TRBD1,once,TGTGCCAGCAGACAAAGACAGGGGCGAGAGACCCAGTACTTC,CASRQRQGRETQYF
TRBV5-4,TRBJ2-5,TRBD1,.,TGTGCCAGCAGCTTGGAGGGGGCGTATCGAGAGACCCAGTACTTC,CASSLEGAYRETQYF
TRBV7-9,TRBJ2-7,.,once,TGTGCCAGCAGCTTATTGATAACAGGTCCCAACCAGGAGCAGTACTTC,CASSLLITGPNQEQYF
TRBV20-1,TRBJ2-2,.,few,TGCAGTGCGCGATGGACGGGGCACCGGTCCGGGGAGCTGTTTTTT,CSARWTGHRSGELFF
TRBV6-2/TRBV6-3,TRBJ1-1,TRBD1,.,TGTGCCAGCAGTTACCCCGTCGGACAGGGGACCCTTATGGTTGAAGCTTTCTTT,CASSYPVGQGTLMVEAFF
TRBV4-3,TRBJ1-5,TRBD1,.,TGCGCCAGCAGTCGAAGGGACAGCCCTCAGCCCCAGCATTTT,CASSRRDSPQPQHF
TRBV6-5,TRBJ1-3,TRBD1,.,TGTGCCAGCAGTTACGGGTCCTTGAGGACAGGGGCGGGCGGAAACACCATATATTTT,CASSYGSLRTGAGGNTIYF
TRBV11-2,TRBJ2-1,.,.,TGTGCCAGCAGCCATTTCACAGGGCCACGGCACAATGAGCAGTTCTTC,CASSHFTGPRHNEQFF
TRBV19,TRBJ2-7,TRBD1,few,TGTGCCAGTAGTATAACGGGACAGGCCTACGAGCAGTACTTC,CASSITGQAYEQYF
TRBV5-6,TRBJ2-1,TRBD2,.,TGTGCCAGCAGCTGGTATAGGACTAGCGGGGGCTACAATGAGCAGTTCTTC,CASSWYRTSGGYNEQFF
TRBV24-1,TRBJ2-3,TRBD2,.,TGTGCCACCTCCAGCGGGATTAGCACAGATACGCAGTATTTT,CATSSGISTDTQYF
TRBV4-3,TRBJ1-5,.,.,TGCGCCAGCAGCCAAGACGAGGGACCGGGGACTCGGCCCCAGCATTTT,CASSQDEGPGTRPQHF
TRBV19,TRBJ1-2,.,.,TGTGCCAGTACCCCAGGGCTCAACTATGGCTACACCTTC,CASTPGLNYGYTF
TRBV30,TRBJ2-3,.,few,TGTGCCTGGGAATACACAGATACGCAGTATTTT,CAWEYTDTQYF
TRBV5-4,TRBJ2-5,TRBD1,.,TGTGCCAGCAGCTTTCCTGGACAGGGATCCTCGGAGACCCAGTACTTC,CASSFPGQGSSETQYF
TRBV6-1,TRBJ1-5,.,once,TGTGCCAGCAGGGGATATAGCAATCAGCCCCAGCATTTT,CASRGYSNQPQHF
TRBV28,TRBJ2-7,TRBD1,.,TGTGCCAGCAGCGGGCTCCGAGGACAGGTCCTCTCCTACGAGCAGTACTTC,CASSGLRGQVLSYEQYF
TRBV20-1,TRBJ1-1,.,few,TGCAGTGCTAGAAGGGGCATCCAGAACACTGAAGCTTTCTTT,CSARRGIQNTEAFF
TRBV28,TRBJ1-5,.,.,TGTGCCAGCAGTTCAGACAGATATAGCAATCAGCCCCAGCATTTT,CASSSDRYSNQPQHF
TRBV7-8,TRBJ2-2,.,.,TGTGCCAGCAGCTTACGACAGAGCACCGGGGAGCTGTTTTTT,CASSLRQSTGELFF